This T cell receptor beta chain was sequenced during a study of T cell clonotyping in hematopoietic cell transplantation. The trim removed 5 bases at V and 9 bases at J, leaving 8 bases unmatched. The germline V gene encodes CDR1 SEHNR and CDR2 FQNEAQ (reference sequence). This CDR3 is 15 amino acids long. This clone is a singleton in its sample. Its matching antigen is unknown. Repertoires were generated with immunoSEQ multiplex PCR, while TCRdb's copy carries only in-frame clones and drops some. The sample yields roughly 13,000 clones, roughly 64% seen once. Points from the study as a whole: Few recipient clonotypes overlapped donors; over 95% were de novo at given depth. Higher Inverse Simpson Index values in graft donor and pretransplant recipient predicted broader posttransplant TCR diversity. After transplant, recipient diversity fell while pathologically expanded clonotypes grew through day 180.

This receptor was taken from a human donor who either received an allogeneic hematopoietic cell transplant for a myeloid malignancy or was a related donor (not recorded which). Some clones in this sample may be carry-over from other donors' samples. Sequencing used PBMCs. This rearrangement joins TRBV7-9 to TRBJ1-6; TRBD1 matches at 9 bases. CDR3 DNA sequence: TGTGCCAGCAGCCAATCCGGGACAGGGTTTTCACCCCTCCACTTT. It encodes CASSQSGTGFSPLHF.